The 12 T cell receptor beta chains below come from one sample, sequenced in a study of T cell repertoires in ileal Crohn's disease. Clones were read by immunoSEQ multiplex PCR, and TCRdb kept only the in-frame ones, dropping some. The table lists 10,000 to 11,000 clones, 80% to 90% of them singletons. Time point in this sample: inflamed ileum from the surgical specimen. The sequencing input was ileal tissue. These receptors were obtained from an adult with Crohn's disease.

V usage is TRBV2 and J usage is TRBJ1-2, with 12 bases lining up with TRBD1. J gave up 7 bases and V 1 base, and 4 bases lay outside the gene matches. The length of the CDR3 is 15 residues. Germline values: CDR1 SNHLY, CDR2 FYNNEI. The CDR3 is CASSEGGQGAFGYTF. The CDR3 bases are TGTGCCAGCAGTGAAGGGGGACAGGGGGCTTTTGGCTACACCTTC.

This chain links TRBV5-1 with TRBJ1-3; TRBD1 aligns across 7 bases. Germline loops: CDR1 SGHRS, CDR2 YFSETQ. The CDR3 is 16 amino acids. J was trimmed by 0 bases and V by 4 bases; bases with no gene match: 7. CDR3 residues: CASSPGGTASGNTIYF. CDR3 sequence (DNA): TGCGCCAGCAGCCCGGGCGGGACAGCCTCTGGAAACACCATATATTTT. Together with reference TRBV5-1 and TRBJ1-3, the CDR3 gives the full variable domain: KAGVTQTPRYLIKTRGQQVTLSCSPISGHRSVSWYQQTPGQGLQFLFEYFSETQRNKGNFPGRFSGRQFSNSRSEMNVSTLELGDSALYLCASSPGGTASGNTIYFGEGSWLTVV.

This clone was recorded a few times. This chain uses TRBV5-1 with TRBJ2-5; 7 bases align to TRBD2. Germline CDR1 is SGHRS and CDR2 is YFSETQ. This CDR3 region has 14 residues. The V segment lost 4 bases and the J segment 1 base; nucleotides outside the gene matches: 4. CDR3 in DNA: TGCGCCAGCAGCCCGGGGACTACCCAAGAGACCCAGTACTTC. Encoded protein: CASSPGTTQETQYF.

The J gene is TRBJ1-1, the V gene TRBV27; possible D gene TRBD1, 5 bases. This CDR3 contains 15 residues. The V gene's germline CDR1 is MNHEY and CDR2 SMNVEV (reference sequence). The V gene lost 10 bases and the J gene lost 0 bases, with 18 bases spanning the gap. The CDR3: CATQDSQSMNTEAFF. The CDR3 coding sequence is TGTGCCACCCAAGACAGTCAGTCAATGAACACTGAAGCTTTCTTT.

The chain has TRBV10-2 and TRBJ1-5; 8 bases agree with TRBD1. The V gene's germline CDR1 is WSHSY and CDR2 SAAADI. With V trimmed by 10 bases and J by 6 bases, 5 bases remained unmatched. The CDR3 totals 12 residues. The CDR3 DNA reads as TGCGCCACTACTCAGGGGGCTCAGCCCCAGCATTTT. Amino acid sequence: CATTQGAQPQHF.

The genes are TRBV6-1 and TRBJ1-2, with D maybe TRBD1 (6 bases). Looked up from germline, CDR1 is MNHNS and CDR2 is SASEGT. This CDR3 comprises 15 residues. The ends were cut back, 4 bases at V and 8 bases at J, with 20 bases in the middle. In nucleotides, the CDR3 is TGTGCCAGCAGTGCCTTATTTACAGGGAGACAAGGCTACACCTTC. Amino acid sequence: CASSALFTGRQGYTF.

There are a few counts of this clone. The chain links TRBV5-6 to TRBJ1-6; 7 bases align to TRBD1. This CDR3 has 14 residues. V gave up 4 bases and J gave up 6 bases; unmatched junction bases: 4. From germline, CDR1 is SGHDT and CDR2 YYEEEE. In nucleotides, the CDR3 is TGTGCCAGCAGCGCGGACAGGATTAATTCACCCCTCCACTTT. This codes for CASSADRINSPLHF.

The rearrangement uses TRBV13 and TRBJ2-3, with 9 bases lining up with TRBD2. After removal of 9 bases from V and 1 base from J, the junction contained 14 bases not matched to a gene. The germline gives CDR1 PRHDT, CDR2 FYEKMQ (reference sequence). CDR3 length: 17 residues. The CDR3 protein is CASSHFIAGEGTDTQYF. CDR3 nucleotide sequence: TGTGCCAGTTCTCATTTCATAGCGGGAGAAGGCACAGATACGCAGTATTTT.

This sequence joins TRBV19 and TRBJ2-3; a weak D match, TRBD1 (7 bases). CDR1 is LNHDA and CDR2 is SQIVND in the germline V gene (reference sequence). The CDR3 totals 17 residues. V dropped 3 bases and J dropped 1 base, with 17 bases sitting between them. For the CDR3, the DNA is TGTGCCAGTAGTATTGGGTCATCAGGGGGGCGCACAGATACGCAGTATTTT. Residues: CASSIGSSGGRTDTQYF.

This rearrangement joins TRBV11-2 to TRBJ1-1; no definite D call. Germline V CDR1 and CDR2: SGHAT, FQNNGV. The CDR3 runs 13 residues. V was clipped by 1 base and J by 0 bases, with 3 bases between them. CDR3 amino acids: CASSLGMNTEAFF. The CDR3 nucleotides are TGTGCCAGCAGCTTAGGGATGAACACTGAAGCTTTCTTT. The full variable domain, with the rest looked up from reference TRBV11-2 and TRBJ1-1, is EAGVAQSPRYKIIEKRQSVAFWCNPISGHATLYWYQQILGQGPKLLIQFQNNGVVDDSQLPKDRFSAERLKGVDSTLKIQPAKLEDSAVYLCASSLGMNTEAFFGQGTRLTVV.

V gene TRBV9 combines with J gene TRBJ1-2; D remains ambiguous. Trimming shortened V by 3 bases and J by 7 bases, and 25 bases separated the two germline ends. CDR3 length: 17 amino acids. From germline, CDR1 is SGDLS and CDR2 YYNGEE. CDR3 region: CASSDPPSSKVDGGYTF. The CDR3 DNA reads TGTGCCAGCAGCGATCCTCCTTCGTCGAAAGTAGATGGTGGCTACACCTTC.

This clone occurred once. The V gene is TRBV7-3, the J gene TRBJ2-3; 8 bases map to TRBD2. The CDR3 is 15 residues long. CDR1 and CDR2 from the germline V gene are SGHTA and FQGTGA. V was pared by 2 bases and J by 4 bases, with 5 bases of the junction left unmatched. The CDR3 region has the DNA TGTGCCAGCAGCTTATATAGCGGGGCCTCAGATACGCAGTATTTT. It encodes CASSLYSGASDTQYF. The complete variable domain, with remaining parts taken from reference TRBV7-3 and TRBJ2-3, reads GAGVSQTPSNKVTEKGKYVELRCDPISGHTALYWYRQSLGQGPEFLIYFQGTGAADDSGLPNDRFFAVRPEGSVSTLKIQRTERGDSAVYLCASSLYSGASDTQYFGPGTRLTVL.